This record looks at one T cell receptor beta chain sequence and its context. The sample is drawn from a study of blood T cell repertoires in COVID-19. Study-wide background: Samples of COVID-19 (acute and convalescent) were obtained from the United States, Italy and Spain. PBMCs, B-cell-depleted T cells, or T cells were the source of the cDNA or gDNA that made up the material.

The CDR3 sequence is 14 residues long. Germline V CDR1 and CDR2: LNHDA, SQIVND (reference sequence). With V trimmed by 3 bases and J by 6 bases, 7 bases remained unmatched. Assay: immunoSEQ multiplex PCR; the TCRdb copy retains only in-frame clones and omits some. The table has 130,000 to 150,000 clones, around nine tenths seen once. The TCR sequence derives from a woman between 50 and 59 years old with active or convalescent COVID-19. The chain has TRBV19 and TRBJ1-2, with TRBD1 matching 7 bases. Sequenced sample: peripheral blood. CDR3 bases: TGTGCCAGTAGTATGTCTGACAGGGTGGATGGCTACACCTTC. Residues: CASSMSDRVDGYTF. The entire variable domain, with the rest obtained from reference TRBV19 and TRBJ1-2, is as follows: DGGITQSPKYLFRKEGQNVTLSCEQNLNHDAMYWYRQDPGQGLRLIYYSQIVNDFQKGDIAEGYSVSREKKESFPLTVTSAQKNPTAFYLCASSMSDRVDGYTFGSGTRLTVV.